This T cell receptor (beta chain) was recovered during a study of T cells in localized non-small cell lung cancer. Clones were read by immunoSEQ multiplex PCR, and TCRdb kept only the in-frame ones, dropping some. This table holds about 40,000 clones, 90% to 95% found once. The CDR3 is 14 residues long. V shed 5 bases and J 2 bases; nucleotides not matched to a gene: 5. Germline CDR1 and CDR2: KGHSH and LQKENI. Points on this clone: Antigen specificity is unknown.

Study-wide findings and caveats: One tumor region alone was sequenced, and heterogeneity therefore remains possible. Uninvolved adjacent lung, not tumor, had the highest T cell clonality. Those with higher blood T cell density had longer overall survival. Appearing in adjacent lung were a median about 59 of the top 100 tumor clones.

The chain joins TRBV18 to TRBJ2-7, with 8 bases aligning to TRBD2. The origin of this receptor is a woman aged 40-69 years with stage II lung adenocarcinoma. The sequencing here drew on PBMCs, taken before any cancer treatment. CDR3 DNA sequence: TGTGCCAGCTCAACCGGGGGGGTCCCCTACGAGCAGTACTTC. It codes for CASSTGGVPYEQYF.